A single sample gave rise to the 23 T cell receptor beta chains below, sequenced in a study of T cell repertoires in cytomegalovirus infection. TCRdb redid the calling of the reads with MiXCR, one entry per CDR3 protein. The table has 800,000 to 950,000 distinct CDR3 sequences, less than 35% seen once. Which antigens these TCRs recognize remains unknown. The sequences come from cultured CD8+ T cells from PBMCs, collected from culture after CMV antigen stimulation. These receptors were collected from a human donor in good health (CMV status not recorded). Some clones in this sample may be carry-over from other donors' samples.

This chain uses TRBV20-1 with TRBJ2-3; 7 nucleotides align to TRBD2. CDR3 length: 15 residues. Germline CDR1 reads DFQATT; CDR2 reads SNEGSKA (reference sequence). Trimming took 5 bases from V and 4 from J; bases not matched to a gene: 12. The CDR3: CSAPGGGLQPDTQYF. The CDR3, as DNA: TGCAGTGCTCCCGGCGGGGGACTACAACCAGATACGCAGTATTTT.

This clonotype was observed a few times. CDR3 in amino acids: CASSYYPGGGRETQYF. The CDR3 nucleotides read TGTGCCAGCAGTTACTACCCCGGGGGGGGCCGGGAGACCCAGTACTTC. The chain has TRBV6-2 or TRBV6-3 and TRBJ2-5; 8 bases align to TRBD2. Germline CDR1 MNHEY, CDR2 SVGEGT. The V gene end was trimmed by 1 base and the J gene end by 5 bases; junction bases not matched to a gene: 9. The CDR3 is 16 residues long.

The chain carries TRBV6-6 and TRBJ2-7; D remains unclear. With 6 bases removed from V and 3 bases from J, the gap between germline ends came to 15 bases. The germline CDR1 and CDR2 sequences are MNHNY and SVGAGI (reference sequence). The CDR3 contains 14 residues. The CDR3 loop reads CASSAWTEIYEQYF. CDR3 nucleotides: TGTGCCAGCAGCGCCTGGACGGAGATCTACGAGCAGTACTTC.

This clonotype was picked up a small number of times. The chain recombines TRBV5-4 with TRBJ1-5, with D possibly TRBD1 on 6 matching bases. The germline V gene encodes CDR1 SGHNT and CDR2 YYREEE (reference sequence). Trimming left V 2 bases short and J 6 bases short, with 12 bases between. The CDR3 contains 14 residues. This CDR3 reads CASSFKGGGQPQHF. The CDR3 DNA sequence: TGTGCCAGCAGCTTCAAGGGGGGGGGTCAGCCCCAGCATTTT.

This chain links TRBV6-5 with TRBJ1-5; D remains unclear. CDR1 is MNHEY and CDR2 is SVGAGI in the germline V gene. V was pared by 3 bases and J by 3 bases, with 12 bases between. The CDR3 is made up of 15 amino acids. The CDR3 is CASSYSGRFNQPQHF. The CDR3 nucleotides read TGTGCCAGCAGTTATAGTGGCAGGTTCAATCAGCCCCAGCATTTT.

This clonotype was recorded once. CDR3 residues: CASSQYRGNQPQHF. The DNA for the CDR3 is TGCGCCAGCAGCCAATATAGGGGCAATCAGCCCCAGCATTTT. The chain uses TRBV4-3 and TRBJ1-5; D ambiguous. Germline V gene data show CDR1 as LGHNA and CDR2 as YSLEER. The CDR3 is made up of 14 amino acids. V lost 2 bases and J lost 2, with 7 bases in between.

The chain has TRBV15 and TRBJ2-3; no clear D. Deletions cut 3 bases from V and 4 bases from J, with 11 bases between. Germline CDR1 and CDR2: LNHNV and YYDKDF (reference sequence). The CDR3 covers 14 residues. The CDR3 reads CATSSPRRADTQYF. The CDR3 DNA is TGTGCCACCAGCAGCCCTCGGAGAGCAGATACGCAGTATTTT.

The chain recombines TRBV3-1 with TRBJ2-7, with TRBD1 as a possible D gene (5 bases). The CDR3 runs 17 residues. Germline assignment: CDR1 LGHDT and CDR2 YNNKEL (reference sequence). Trimming stripped 0 bases from V and 4 bases from J, with 19 bases between. CDR3 bases: TGTGCCAGCAGCCAAGAAGGAAACAGGTCTGATAAGTACGAGCAGTACGTC. It codes for CASSQEGNRSDKYEQYV.

This sequence joins TRBV5-1 and TRBJ2-5, with D unresolved. The V and J ends lost 4 bases and 0 bases respectively, with 7 bases between them. The germline V gene encodes CDR1 SGHRS and CDR2 YFSETQ. The CDR3 totals 13 residues. Written as DNA, the CDR3 is TGCGCCAGCAGCGACAAGTACCAAGAGACCCAGTACTTC. Translated: CASSDKYQETQYF.

This clonotype was observed a few times. The chain carries TRBV19 and TRBJ1-2; TRBD1 might be the D (5 bases). Trimming left V 7 bases short and J 6 bases short, with 12 bases between. The CDR3 is 12 amino acids. Germline lookup yields CDR1 LNHDA and CDR2 SQIVND (reference sequence). The CDR3 DNA reads as TGTGCCAGTAATCAGGGAGGGAATGGCTACACCTTC. Protein sequence: CASNQGGNGYTF.

This clonotype was counted only a few times. V usage is TRBV7-6 and J usage is TRBJ2-1; the match to TRBD2 covers 8 bases. The CDR3 runs to 16 residues. From germline, CDR1 is SGHVS and CDR2 FNYEAQ. V was pared by 5 bases and J by 3 bases, with 9 bases of the junction left unmatched. CDR3 sequence (DNA): TGTGCCAGCAGCCCGGGGGGGGGGGCGATCTACAATGAGCAGTTCTTC. It yields the protein CASSPGGGAIYNEQFF. The variable domain in full, completed from reference TRBV7-6 and TRBJ2-1, reads GAGVSQSPRYKVTKRGQDVALRCDPISGHVSLYWYRQALGQGPEFLTYFNYEAQQDKSGLPNDRFSAERPEGSISTLTIQRTEQRDSAMYRCASSPGGGAIYNEQFFGPGTRLTVL.

Regarding this clonotype: This may be a read error: a much more frequent sequence differs by one nucleotide. The rearrangement uses TRBV7-2 and TRBJ1-1; tentatively, D is TRBD1 (6 bases). The V gene's germline CDR1 is SGHTA and CDR2 FQGNSA. The ends were cut back, 1 base at V and 11 bases at J, with 14 bases in the middle. The CDR3 covers 13 residues. This CDR3 reads CASSLGQARDAFF. CDR3 nucleotide sequence: TGTGCCAGCAGCTTAGGACAGGCTCGGGACGCTTTCTTT.

The V call is TRBV5-6, the J call TRBJ2-3; 7 nucleotides line up with TRBD2. V lost 4 bases to trimming and J lost 3 bases; unmatched junction nucleotides: 8. This CDR3 is 15 amino acids long. CDR1 is SGHDT, CDR2 YYEEEE, per germline. CDR3 loop: CASSPFAGETDTQYF. The CDR3 nucleotides read TGTGCCAGCAGCCCCTTTGCGGGGGAAACAGATACGCAGTATTTT.

At least ten counts were recorded for this clonotype. The J gene is TRBJ2-2, the V gene TRBV7-2; a possible D gene is TRBD2 (7 bases). CDR3 length: 13 amino acids. CDR1 is SGHTA and CDR2 is FQGNSA in the germline V gene. V was clipped by 4 bases and J by 6 bases, with 9 bases between them. CDR3 residues: CASSWGGSGELFF. CDR3 bases: TGTGCCAGCAGCTGGGGGGGCTCCGGGGAGCTGTTTTTT. The full variable domain, completed using reference TRBV7-2 and TRBJ2-2, is GAGVSQSPSNKVTEKGKDVELRCDPISGHTALYWYRQSLGQGLEFLIYFQGNSAPDKSGLPSDRFSAERTGGSVSTLTIQRTQQEDSAVYLCASSWGGSGELFFGEGSRLTVL.

The chain recombines TRBV19 with TRBJ1-2; D is perhaps TRBD1 (5 bases). The V end lost 8 bases, the J end lost 0 bases, and 7 bases lay between the germline ends. Germline values: CDR1 LNHDA, CDR2 SQIVND (reference sequence). The CDR3 is made up of 12 amino acids. The CDR3, as DNA: TGTGCCAGTGGGACGACTAACTATGGCTACACCTTC. Protein product: CASGTTNYGYTF.

The rearrangement links TRBV7-9 to TRBJ2-1; D is possibly TRBD2 (6 bases). V lost 2 bases to trimming and J lost 4 bases, with 15 bases between them. Germline V lookup: CDR1 SEHNR, CDR2 FQNEAQ (reference sequence). There are 16 residues in the CDR3. The CDR3: CASSLTGRGIYNEQFF. The CDR3 DNA reads TGTGCCAGCAGCTTAACGGGACGGGGGATTTACAATGAGCAGTTCTTC.

The CDR3 reads CASSVGQGTYGYTF. The CDR3 DNA sequence: TGTGCCAGCAGCGTTGGACAGGGTACCTATGGCTACACCTTC. The rearrangement links TRBV9 to TRBJ1-2, with 8 nucleotides matching TRBD1. The CDR3 is made up of 14 amino acids. Germline V gene lookup returns CDR1 SGDLS and CDR2 YYNGEE. V shed 2 bases, J shed 4 bases, and the junction held 4 bases outside the gene matches.

The chain recombines TRBV12-3 or TRBV12-4 with TRBJ2-2; 7 nucleotides match TRBD2. This CDR3 comprises 16 residues. The ends lost 3 bases at V and 1 base at J; junction bases unmatched: 5. CDR3 sequence reads: CASSFEAGVNTGELFF. CDR3 coding DNA: TGTGCCAGCAGTTTTGAGGCGGGGGTGAACACCGGGGAGCTGTTTTTT.

V and J are TRBV7-3 and TRBJ2-1, with D unresolved. CDR1 is SGHTA, CDR2 FQGTGA, per germline. The length of the CDR3 is 13 residues. Trimming shortened V by 5 bases and J by 7 bases, and 12 bases separated the two germline ends. The CDR3 spells CASSPQPGNEQFF. The CDR3 nucleotides read TGTGCCAGCAGCCCGCAGCCTGGGAATGAGCAGTTCTTC.

The chain couples TRBV28 to TRBJ2-7; no definite D call. The CDR3 sequence is 13 residues long. The germline V and J ends were trimmed by 5 bases and 1 base, with 9 bases remaining between them. Germline CDR1 and CDR2: MDHEN and SYDVKM. CDR3 residues: CASSPSWSYEQYF. The CDR3 region has the DNA TGTGCCAGCAGTCCCAGTTGGTCCTACGAGCAGTACTTC.

With regard to this clonotype: A much bigger clone sits one base away, suggesting this may be a read error. V gene TRBV7-3 combines with J gene TRBJ2-1; D may be TRBD2 (6 bases). The CDR3 length is 15 residues. CDR1 is SGHTA and CDR2 is FQGTGA in the germline V gene. The CDR3 protein is CASNLTGEPYNEQFF. The CDR3 region has the DNA TGTGCCAGCAACTTAACGGGGGAGCCCTACAATGAGCAGTTCTTC. Based on the CDR3 plus reference TRBV7-3 and TRBJ2-1, the full variable domain is GAGVSQTPSNKVTEKGKYVELRCDPISGHTALYWYRQSLGQGPEFLIYFQGTGAADDSGLPNDRFFAVRPEGSVSTLKIQRTERGDSAVYLCASNLTGEPYNEQFFGPGTRLTVL.

The V and J genes are TRBV6-1 and TRBJ2-3, with a possible D match to TRBD2 (5 bases). CDR3 length equals 16 residues. The germline V and J ends were trimmed by 5 bases and 2 bases, with 17 bases remaining between them. The germline V gene has CDR1 MNHNS and CDR2 SASEGT. CDR3 in amino acids: CASSPRTGINTDTQYF. CDR3 sequence (DNA): TGTGCCAGCAGTCCCCGGACGGGGATAAACACAGATACGCAGTATTTT.

The rearrangement joins TRBV29-1 to TRBJ2-1; D assignment may be TRBD1 or TRBD2 (5 bases each). There are 12 residues in the CDR3. The V gene's germline CDR1 is SQVTM and CDR2 ANQGSEA. The CDR3 here is CTLHGAGNEQFF. The DNA for the CDR3 is TGCACCCTTCACGGGGCTGGGAATGAGCAGTTCTTC.